Listed below are T cell receptor beta chains from one sample, sequenced in a study of T cell responses to AZD1222 COVID-19 vaccine. The assay was immunoSEQ multiplex PCR, and TCRdb's table has in-frame clones only and misses some. Here the sample spans 100,000 to 150,000 clones, approximately 91% being singletons. This sample comprised peripheral blood, obtained 28 days after the second AZD1222 dose. All receptors derive from an adult who received the AZD1222 COVID-19 vaccine. Each CDR3 is given with its conserved first and last residue. A D gene is named only where the DNA matches it firmly. Size values are once, few and many counts, or a class for expanded clones, and some rows have none.

d_call,j_call,cdr3_length,clone_size,v_call,cdr3_aa,cdr3_nt
.,TRBJ2-7,14,many,TRBV29-1,CSVCFGTATYEQYF,TGCAGCGTTTGCTTTGGGACTGCTACCTACGAGCAGTACTTC
.,TRBJ2-2,14,.,TRBV19,CASSMIRNTGELFF,TGTGCCAGTAGTATGATAAGGAACACCGGGGAGCTGTTTTTT
.,TRBJ1-1,14,.,TRBV6-5,CASSTLGVNTEAFF,TGTGCCAGCAGCACCCTTGGGGTAAACACTGAAGCTTTCTTT
TRBD1,TRBJ1-1,13,.,TRBV6-5,CASNGQGRTEAFF,TGTGCCAGCAATGGACAGGGTCGGACTGAAGCTTTCTTT
.,TRBJ2-1,15,.,TRBV18,CASSPAVAGYNEQFF,TGTGCCAGCTCACCCGCGGTTGCAGGTTACAATGAGCAGTTCTTC
TRBD2,TRBJ2-2,16,.,TRBV19,CASSTRRLAGSGELFF,TGTGCCAGTAGTACCCGCCGGCTAGCGGGCTCCGGGGAGCTGTTTTTT
.,TRBJ1-2,12,.,TRBV30,CAWSLGGHGYTF,TGTGCCTGGAGTTTGGGGGGACATGGCTACACCTTC
.,TRBJ1-2,14,.,TRBV5-1,CASSSTVPNYGYTF,TGCGCCAGCAGCTCGACAGTCCCTAACTATGGCTACACCTTC
TRBD1,TRBJ1-1,14,.,TRBV19,CASSIEQGEIEAFF,TGTGCCAGTAGTATCGAACAGGGGGAGATTGAAGCTTTCTTT
.,TRBJ1-2,14,.,TRBV24-1,CATSDPRTAYGYTF,TGTGCCACCAGTGACCCTAGGACAGCATATGGCTACACCTTC
.,TRBJ1-5,12,.,TRBV3-1/TRBV3-2,CASSQQGRPQHF,TGTGCCAGCAGCCAACAGGGGCGACCCCAGCATTTT
TRBD2,TRBJ2-3,15,.,TRBV10-3,CAISEPGLASDTQYF,TGTGCCATCAGTGAACCGGGACTAGCTTCAGATACGCAGTATTTT
TRBD1,TRBJ1-1,16,.,TRBV5-6,CASSLKGTARWTEAFF,TGTGCCAGCAGCTTGAAGGGGACAGCTCGTTGGACTGAAGCTTTCTTT
.,TRBJ2-4,14,.,TRBV3-1/TRBV3-2,CASSQANRRDIQYF,TGTGCCAGCAGCCAGGCTAACAGAAGGGACATTCAGTACTTC
.,TRBJ2-1,13,.,TRBV11-3,CASSTNAYNEQFF,TGTGCCAGCAGCACGAATGCCTACAATGAGCAGTTCTTC
.,TRBJ1-3,12,.,TRBV6-5,CASSYPGNTIYF,TGTGCCAGCAGTTACCCCGGAAACACCATATATTTT
.,TRBJ1-3,11,.,TRBV7-2,CASRLRNTIYF,TGTGCCAGCAGGCTTAGAAACACCATATATTTT
.,TRBJ1-1,11,few,TRBV19,CASSVGTEAFF,TGTGCCAGTAGTGTGGGCACTGAAGCTTTCTTT
TRBD1,TRBJ1-4,14,.,TRBV9,CASSSRQGGEKLFF,TGTGCCAGCAGCTCCCGACAGGGGGGCGAAAAACTGTTTTTT
.,TRBJ1-3,13,.,TRBV12-3/TRBV12-4,CATQFRRGNTIYF,TGTGCCACCCAGTTTAGGCGAGGAAACACCATATATTTT
TRBD2,TRBJ2-7,15,.,TRBV9,CASSVGASGPYEQYF,TGTGCCAGCAGCGTAGGGGCTAGCGGACCCTACGAGCAGTACTTC
.,TRBJ2-7,13,.,TRBV20-1,CSASRMGSDEQYF,TGCAGTGCTAGTCGGATGGGGAGCGACGAGCAGTACTTC
TRBD2,TRBJ2-3,17,.,TRBV3-1/TRBV3-2,CASSHGFSGGYTDTQYF,TGTGCCAGCAGCCATGGATTTAGCGGGGGTTATACAGATACGCAGTATTTT
TRBD1,TRBJ2-3,14,once,TRBV2,CATGQGQGTDTQYF,TGTGCCACCGGACAGGGGCAGGGCACAGATACGCAGTATTTT
.,TRBJ1-3,15,few,TRBV7-2,CASSRDWGSGNTIYF,TGTGCCAGCAGCAGAGACTGGGGCTCTGGAAACACCATATATTTT
.,TRBJ1-4,14,.,TRBV9,CASSQTHTGEKLFF,TGTGCCAGCAGCCAGACCCACACCGGGGAAAAACTGTTTTTT
.,TRBJ1-4,15,.,TRBV5-1,CASSPGFATNEKLFF,TGCGCCAGCAGCCCGGGGTTTGCAACTAATGAAAAACTGTTTTTT
TRBD1,TRBJ1-2,13,.,TRBV2,CASSVGTGVGYTF,TGTGCCAGCAGTGTAGGGACAGGGGTAGGCTACACCTTC
.,TRBJ2-5,12,.,TRBV7-3,CASSLTAGTQYF,TGTGCCAGCAGCTTAACAGCGGGGACCCAGTACTTC
.,TRBJ2-5,14,.,TRBV18,CASSPHTSGETQYF,TGTGCCAGCTCACCACACACTAGTGGCGAGACCCAGTACTTC
.,TRBJ2-7,17,.,TRBV11-2,CASSLDSKASRWYEQYF,TGTGCCAGCAGCTTAGATTCAAAGGCCTCTCGATGGTACGAGCAGTACTTC
TRBD2,TRBJ2-3,15,.,TRBV7-3,CASSLLAGVVDTQYF,TGTGCCAGCAGCTTGCTAGCGGGAGTTGTAGATACGCAGTATTTT
.,TRBJ2-2,15,.,TRBV5-1,CASSLDVSNTGELFF,TGCGCCAGCAGCTTGGATGTCTCAAACACCGGGGAGCTGTTTTTT
TRBD1,TRBJ1-2,15,.,TRBV30,CAWRETGGSNYGYTF,TGTGCCTGGAGGGAAACAGGGGGGAGTAACTATGGCTACACCTTC
.,TRBJ1-6,12,once,TRBV5-1,CASSLGSPPLHF,TGCGCCAGCAGCTTGGGCAGTCCACCCCTCCACTTT
TRBD1,TRBJ2-2,14,once,TRBV27,CASNRDRNTGELFF,TGTGCCAGCAACCGGGACAGGAACACCGGGGAGCTGTTTTTT
.,TRBJ1-5,16,.,TRBV28,CASSELTEDSNQPQHF,TGTGCCAGCAGTGAGCTGACAGAGGATAGCAATCAGCCCCAGCATTTT
.,TRBJ1-3,17,.,TRBV6-1,CASSETAGPYSGNTIYF,TGTGCCAGCAGTGAAACGGCAGGGCCTTATTCTGGAAACACCATATATTTT
.,TRBJ2-7,12,.,TRBV6-5,CASGQGTYEQYF,TGTGCCAGCGGGCAGGGGACTTACGAGCAGTACTTC
.,TRBJ2-2,11,.,TRBV20-1,CSARGSGELFF,TGCAGTGCTCGGGGAAGCGGGGAGCTGTTTTTT
.,TRBJ1-5,14,.,TRBV2,CASSGQLGDQPQHF,TGTGCCAGCAGTGGACAGTTGGGGGATCAGCCCCAGCATTTT
.,TRBJ1-1,11,.,TRBV30,CAWMWGTEAFF,TGTGCCTGGATGTGGGGGACAGAAGCTTTCTTT
TRBD2,TRBJ2-1,15,.,TRBV5-6,CASSLEAGVYNEQFF,TGTGCCAGCAGCTTGGAAGCGGGAGTCTACAATGAGCAGTTCTTC
TRBD2,TRBJ2-7,15,.,TRBV5-6,CASSSSGRASYEQYF,TGTGCCAGCAGCTCTAGCGGGAGGGCGTCCTACGAGCAGTACTTC
.,TRBJ1-2,13,once,TRBV28,CASSRGGGGGYTF,TGTGCCAGCAGCCGAGGGGGGGGCGGTGGCTACACCTTC
.,TRBJ2-5,16,.,TRBV5-1,CASSPGLDFLQETQYF,TGCGCCAGCAGCCCGGGACTGGATTTTCTCCAAGAGACCCAGTACTTC
.,TRBJ2-3,11,once,TRBV6-6,CASGPGDTQYF,TGTGCCAGCGGACCAGGGGATACGCAGTATTTT
TRBD2,TRBJ2-3,16,.,TRBV11-2,CASNNLGGSITDTQYF,TGTGCCAGCAACAACCTCGGCGGGAGTATAACAGATACGCAGTATTTT
.,TRBJ1-2,12,.,TRBV6-5,CASERTVYGYTF,TGTGCCAGTGAGAGGACGGTCTATGGCTACACCTTC
.,TRBJ1-2,13,.,TRBV5-5,CASSLMTLDGYTF,TGTGCCAGCAGCTTGATGACGCTTGATGGCTACACCTTC